These 11 T cell receptor beta chains were all obtained from the same sample, sequenced in a study of identical twins. Each CDR3 protein gets one entry after TCRdb re-called the 5' RACE reads with MiXCR. The sample contains roughly 690,000 distinct CDR3 sequences, around 5.7% of which appear only once. The sequencing sample was made of naive T cells sorted from blood. The receptor source for this set is a man aged 18 to 30 in good health.

With regard to this clonotype: This is likely a read error, given that the CDR3 carries no conserved phenylalanine or tryptophan at its end. The chain carries TRBV5-1 and TRBJ2-1, with TRBD1 as a possible D gene (6 bases). Trimming removed 6 bases from V and 2 bases from J, with 12 bases in between. This CDR3 spans 14 amino acids. Germline CDR1 and CDR2: SGHRS and YFSETQ. CDR3 loop: CASTTGTTYNEQFC. In DNA, the CDR3 is TGCGCCAGCACGACAGGAACGACCTACAATGAGCAGTTCTGC.

V gene TRBV7-2 combines with J gene TRBJ2-1, with 15 nucleotides matching TRBD2. J was trimmed by 10 bases and V by 5 bases; bases with no gene match: 6. CDR1 and CDR2 from the germline V gene are SGHTA and FQGNSA. The CDR3 is 15 residues long. CDR3 in amino acids: CASSVGLAGGVEQFF. DNA for the CDR3: TGTGCCAGCAGCGTGGGACTAGCGGGAGGCGTGGAGCAGTTCTTC.

This clonotype was seen at least ten times. The chain joins TRBV27 to TRBJ2-7, with 9 bases identical to TRBD1. The V gene's germline CDR1 is MNHEY and CDR2 SMNVEV (reference sequence). This CDR3 has 16 amino acids. The J segment lost 3 bases and the V segment lost 4 bases, leaving 10 bases of the junction unmatched. The CDR3 nucleotides read TGTGCCAGCAGTTCCACCGGGACAGGGCTCGTCTACGAGCAGTACTTC. It specifies CASSSTGTGLVYEQYF.

This clonotype was observed many times. This chain joins TRBV28 and TRBJ2-1; 7 bases are a match to TRBD1. This CDR3 contains 14 residues. The ends lost 10 bases at V and 5 bases at J; junction bases unmatched: 11. Germline loops: CDR1 MDHEN, CDR2 SYDVKM. CDR3 amino acids: CATTEGQPNNEQFF. The CDR3 coding sequence is TGTGCCACCACAGAGGGACAGCCAAACAATGAGCAGTTCTTC.

This clonotype was seen at least ten times. The chain recombines TRBV12-3 or TRBV12-4 with TRBJ2-7; TRBD1 is a possible D gene (6 bases). This CDR3 has 13 residues. Trimming left V 5 bases short and J 5 bases short, with 13 bases between. The CDR3 sequence is CASSLRGDHEQYF. Here the CDR3 DNA reads TGTGCCAGCAGTCTCAGGGGAGATCACGAGCAGTACTTC.

At least ten counts were recorded for this clonotype. This chain links TRBV20-1 with TRBJ2-3; 7 nucleotides align to TRBD2. CDR3 size: 15 residues. CDR1 and CDR2 (germline): DFQATT, SNEGSKA (reference sequence). Losses at the gene ends were 3 bases for V and 8 bases for J; bases not matched to a gene: 14. CDR3 nucleotides: TGCAGTGCTAGTAGGGCGGGAGACACCTGGTTTACGCAGTATTTT. Translating it yields CSASRAGDTWFTQYF.

In this sample, this clonotype turned up many times. The rearrangement links TRBV4-3 to TRBJ2-7; no clear D. Trimming removed 0 bases from V and 3 bases from J, with 15 bases in between. CDR1 and CDR2 (germline): LGHNA, YSLEER. The CDR3 contains 16 residues. CDR3 DNA: TGCGCCAGCAGCCAAGAACGTCGAGGAAACTACTACGAGCAGTACTTC. Protein product: CASSQERRGNYYEQYF.

V usage is TRBV28 and J usage is TRBJ1-2; tentatively, D is TRBD1 (6 bases). This CDR3 has 16 amino acids. From germline, CDR1 is MDHEN and CDR2 SYDVKM. Trimming left V 4 bases short and J 2 bases short, with 17 bases between. The CDR3 DNA follows: TGTGCCAGCAGTTCCCCAGCAGGCAGGGGAAACTATGGCTACACCTTC. Translation gives CASSSPAGRGNYGYTF.

This clonotype was found many times. The CDR3 bases are TGTGCCAGCAGCGCGGGACAGCCTAATCAGCCCCAGCATTTT. Translated: CASSAGQPNQPQHF. This rearrangement joins TRBV5-5 to TRBJ1-5; TRBD1 agrees at 7 bases. Germline loops: CDR1 SGHKS, CDR2 YYEKEE (reference sequence). This CDR3 is built from 14 residues. V gave up 4 bases and J gave up 4 bases; unmatched junction bases: 5.

This clonotype showed up just a few times. The chain employs TRBV20-1 and TRBJ2-3; TRBD2 matches at 10 bases. Germline lookup yields CDR1 DFQATT and CDR2 SNEGSKA (reference sequence). The CDR3 is 16 amino acids. Unmatched junction bases numbered 5, after V lost 1 base and J lost 1 base. CDR3 sequence: CSARVSGTSGTDTQYF. CDR3 DNA sequence: TGCAGTGCTAGAGTAAGCGGGACTAGCGGCACAGATACGCAGTATTTT.

This clonotype was observed many times. The chain recombines TRBV5-6 with TRBJ2-1, with unresolved D. The V gene lost 2 bases and the J gene lost 1 base, with 10 bases spanning the gap. Germline V lookup: CDR1 SGHDT, CDR2 YYEEEE. The CDR3 is 15 amino acids. CDR3 loop: CASSFWGRSYNEQFF. In nucleotides, the CDR3 is TGTGCCAGCAGCTTCTGGGGAAGGTCCTACAATGAGCAGTTCTTC.